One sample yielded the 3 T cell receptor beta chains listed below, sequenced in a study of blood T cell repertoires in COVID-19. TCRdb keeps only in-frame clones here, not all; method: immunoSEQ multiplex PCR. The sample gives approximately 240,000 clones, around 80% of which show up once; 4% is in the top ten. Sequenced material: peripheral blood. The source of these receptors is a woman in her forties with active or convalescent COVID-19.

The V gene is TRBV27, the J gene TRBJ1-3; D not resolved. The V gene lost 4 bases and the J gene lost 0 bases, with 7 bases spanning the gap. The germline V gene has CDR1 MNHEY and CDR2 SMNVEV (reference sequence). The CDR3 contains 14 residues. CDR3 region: CASSWSFSGNTIYF. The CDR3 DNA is TGTGCCAGCAGTTGGAGCTTCTCTGGAAACACCATATATTTT.

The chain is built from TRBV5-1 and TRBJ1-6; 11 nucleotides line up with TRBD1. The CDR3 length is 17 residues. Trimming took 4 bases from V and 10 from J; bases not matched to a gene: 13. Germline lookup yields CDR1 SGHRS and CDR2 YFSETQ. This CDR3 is CASSASWDRGYGSPLHF. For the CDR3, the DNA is TGCGCCAGCAGCGCCTCATGGGACAGGGGGTATGGGTCACCCCTCCACTTT.

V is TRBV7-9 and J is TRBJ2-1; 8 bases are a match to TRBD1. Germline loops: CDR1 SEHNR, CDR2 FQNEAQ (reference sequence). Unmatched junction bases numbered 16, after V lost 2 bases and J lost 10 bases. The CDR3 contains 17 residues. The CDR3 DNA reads TGTGCCAGCAGCTTAAGTGGTGGGGGACAGGTCACGAGGGAGCAGTTCTTC. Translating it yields CASSLSGGGQVTREQFF.